The source of this T cell receptor beta chain is a study of blood T cell repertoires in COVID-19. The repertoire was sequenced with immunoSEQ multiplex PCR; TCRdb's copy has only in-frame clones and lacks some. The top ten clones hold roughly 1.3% of a sample with some 200,000 clones, about four fifths of them seen once. Trimming at V came to 2 bases and at J to 8 bases, leaving 11 bases not matched to a gene. This CDR3 spans 16 amino acids. From germline, CDR1 is SGHRS and CDR2 YFSETQ. The clonotype was recovered from a woman aged 40 to 50 with acute COVID-19. The sample was PBMCs or T cells enriched from blood (not recorded which). V is TRBV5-1 and J is TRBJ2-1; 9 bases are shared with TRBD2. CDR3 in amino acids: CASSFAGSGRNDEQFF. The CDR3 DNA sequence: TGCGCCAGCAGCTTCGCTGGTAGCGGGAGAAACGATGAGCAGTTCTTC.